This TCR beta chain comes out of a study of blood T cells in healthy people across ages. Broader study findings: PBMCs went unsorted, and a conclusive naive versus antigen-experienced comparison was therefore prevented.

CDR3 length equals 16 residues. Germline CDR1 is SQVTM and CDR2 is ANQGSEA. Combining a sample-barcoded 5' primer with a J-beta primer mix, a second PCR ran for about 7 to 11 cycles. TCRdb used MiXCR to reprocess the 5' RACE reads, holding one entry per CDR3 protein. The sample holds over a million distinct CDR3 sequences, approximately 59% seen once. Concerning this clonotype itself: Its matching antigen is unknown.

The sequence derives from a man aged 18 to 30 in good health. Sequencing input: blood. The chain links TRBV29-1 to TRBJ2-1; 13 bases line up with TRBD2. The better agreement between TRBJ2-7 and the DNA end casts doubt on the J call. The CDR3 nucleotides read TGCAGCGCTAGTATCGGACTAGCGGGGGCTTACAATGAGCAGTACTTC. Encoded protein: CSASIGLAGAYNEQYF.